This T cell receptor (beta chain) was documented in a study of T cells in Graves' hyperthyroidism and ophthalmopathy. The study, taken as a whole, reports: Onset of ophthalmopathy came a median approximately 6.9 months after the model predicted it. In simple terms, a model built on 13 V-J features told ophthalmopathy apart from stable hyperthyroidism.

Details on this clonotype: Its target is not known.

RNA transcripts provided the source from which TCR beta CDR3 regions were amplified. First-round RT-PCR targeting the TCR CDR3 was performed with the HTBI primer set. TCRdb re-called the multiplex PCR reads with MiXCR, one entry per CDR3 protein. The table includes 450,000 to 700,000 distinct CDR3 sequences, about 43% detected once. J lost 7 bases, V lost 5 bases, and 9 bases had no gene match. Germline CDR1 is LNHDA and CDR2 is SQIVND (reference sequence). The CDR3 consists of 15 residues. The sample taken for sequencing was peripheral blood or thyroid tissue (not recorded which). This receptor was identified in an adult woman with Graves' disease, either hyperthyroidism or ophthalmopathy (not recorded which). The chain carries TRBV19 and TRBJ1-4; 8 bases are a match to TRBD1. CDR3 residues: CASSPGGQGFEKLFF. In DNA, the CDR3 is TGTGCCAGTAGTCCAGGAGGACAGGGCTTTGAAAAACTGTTTTTT.